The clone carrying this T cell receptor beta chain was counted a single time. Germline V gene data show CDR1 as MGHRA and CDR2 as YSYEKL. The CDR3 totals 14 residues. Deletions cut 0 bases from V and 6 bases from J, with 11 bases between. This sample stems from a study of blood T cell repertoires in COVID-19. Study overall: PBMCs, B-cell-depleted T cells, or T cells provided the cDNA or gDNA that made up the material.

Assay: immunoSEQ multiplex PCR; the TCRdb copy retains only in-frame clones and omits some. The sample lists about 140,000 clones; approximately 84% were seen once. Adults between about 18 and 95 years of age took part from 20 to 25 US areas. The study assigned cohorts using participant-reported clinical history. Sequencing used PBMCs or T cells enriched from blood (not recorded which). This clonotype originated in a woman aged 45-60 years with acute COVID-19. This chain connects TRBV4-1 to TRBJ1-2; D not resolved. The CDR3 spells CASSQDHKGDGYTF. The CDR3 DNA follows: TGCGCCAGCAGCCAAGATCATAAGGGAGATGGCTACACCTTC.